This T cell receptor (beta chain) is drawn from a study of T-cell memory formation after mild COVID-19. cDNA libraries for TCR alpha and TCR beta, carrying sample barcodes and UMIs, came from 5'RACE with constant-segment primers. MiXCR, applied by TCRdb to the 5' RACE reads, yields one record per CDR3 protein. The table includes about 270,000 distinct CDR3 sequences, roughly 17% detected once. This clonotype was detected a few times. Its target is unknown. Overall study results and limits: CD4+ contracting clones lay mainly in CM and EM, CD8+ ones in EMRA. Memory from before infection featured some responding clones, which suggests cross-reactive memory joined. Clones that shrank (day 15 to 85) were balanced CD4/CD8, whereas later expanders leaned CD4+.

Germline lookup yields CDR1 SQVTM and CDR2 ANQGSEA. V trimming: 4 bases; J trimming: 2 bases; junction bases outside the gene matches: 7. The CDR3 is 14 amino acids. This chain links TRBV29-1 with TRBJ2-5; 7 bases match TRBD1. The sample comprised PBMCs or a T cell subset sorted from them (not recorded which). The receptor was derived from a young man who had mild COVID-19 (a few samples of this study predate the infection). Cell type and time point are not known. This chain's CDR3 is CSVVPPGQQETQYF. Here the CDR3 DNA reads TGCAGCGTTGTCCCCCCGGGACAGCAAGAGACCCAGTACTTC.